A single sample gave rise to the 18 T cell receptor beta chains below, sequenced in a study of cytomegalovirus exposure and HLA in healthy donors. Both 60 Vbeta primers and 13 Jbeta primers went into the PCR. Repertoires were generated with immunoSEQ multiplex PCR, while TCRdb's copy carries only in-frame clones and drops some. The sample lists fewer than 250,000 clones; 80% were seen once. Material: PBMCs. Source of these receptors: a woman aged 40 to 50 in good health and CMV-seronegative.

J is TRBJ1-1 and V is TRBV5-1; tentative D call: TRBD1 (5 bases). CDR3 length: 13 amino acids. CDR1 and CDR2 (germline): SGHRS, YFSETQ. With 4 bases removed from V and 4 bases from J, the gap between germline ends came to 11 bases. The CDR3 DNA sequence: TGCGCCAGCAGCGTGGGGGAGGGCACTGAAGCTTTCTTT. Translation: CASSVGEGTEAFF. The whole variable domain, remainder taken from reference TRBV5-1 and TRBJ1-1, is KAGVTQTPRYLIKTRGQQVTLSCSPISGHRSVSWYQQTPGQGLQFLFEYFSETQRNKGNFPGRFSGRQFSNSRSEMNVSTLELGDSALYLCASSVGEGTEAFFGQGTRLTVV.

The chain couples TRBV5-1 to TRBJ2-2; 9 bases line up with TRBD1. Germline lookup yields CDR1 SGHRS and CDR2 YFSETQ. CDR3 size: 16 residues. Trimming cost V 4 bases and J 0 bases; bases outside gene matches: 4. CDR3: CASSRTGASNTGELFF. The CDR3 nucleotides are TGCGCCAGCAGCAGGACAGGGGCTTCGAACACCGGGGAGCTGTTTTTT.

V usage is TRBV29-1 and J usage is TRBJ2-1; 11 nucleotides match TRBD2. The germline CDR1 and CDR2 sequences are SQVTM and ANQGSEA. The CDR3 extends over 14 amino acids. With V trimmed by 4 bases and J by 6 bases, 5 bases remained unmatched. In DNA, the CDR3 is TGCAGCGTTGCCACTAGCGGGAGCCCCAATGAGCAGTTCTTC. Translating it yields CSVATSGSPNEQFF.

The rearrangement links TRBV4-2 to TRBJ2-3, with TRBD2 matching over 13 bases. Germline V CDR1 and CDR2: LGHNA, YNFKEQ. The CDR3 contains 17 residues. With V trimmed by 1 base and J by 3 bases, 4 bases remained unmatched. CDR3 region: CASSQGLAGGFTDTQYF. The CDR3 region has the DNA TGTGCCAGCAGCCAAGGACTAGCGGGAGGTTTTACAGATACGCAGTATTTT.

The CDR3 is CASSLGPPSLSNTEAFF. DNA for the CDR3: TGCGCCAGCAGCCTCGGCCCCCCTTCACTATCGAACACTGAAGCTTTCTTT. This sequence joins TRBV5-1 and TRBJ1-1; D remains ambiguous. The length of the CDR3 is 17 residues. Germline CDR1 reads SGHRS; CDR2 reads YFSETQ. With 4 bases removed from V and 1 base from J, the gap between germline ends came to 20 bases.

The V and J genes are TRBV19 and TRBJ2-7; 7 bases line up with TRBD2. Germline V gene data show CDR1 as LNHDA and CDR2 as SQIVND (reference sequence). V gave up 3 bases and J gave up 5 bases; unmatched junction bases: 7. CDR3 length: 14 residues. CDR3 bases: TGTGCCAGTAGTATGACGGCGGGAGTTAACGAGCAGTACTTC. It is translated as CASSMTAGVNEQYF.

The chain has TRBV28 and TRBJ2-1; D may be TRBD2 (6 bases). The CDR3 has 14 residues. Trimming pared 5 bases from V and 7 bases from J, leaving 15 bases between. Germline V lookup: CDR1 MDHEN, CDR2 SYDVKM. The CDR3 DNA reads TGTGCCAGCAGTCCTACCCGGGAGCCTAATGAGCAGTTCTTC. Translation gives CASSPTREPNEQFF.

This clone appeared a single time. The chain uses TRBV21-1 and TRBJ1-1. TRBV21-1 is classified as a pseudogene. The CDR3 has 15 residues. This CDR3 is CASSKSEGGNTEAFF. DNA of the CDR3: TGTGCCAGCAGCAAAAGTGAGGGAGGGAACACTGAAGCTTTCTTT.

The J gene is TRBJ2-1, the V gene TRBV5-1; 7 nucleotides agree with TRBD2. Germline V CDR1 and CDR2: SGHRS, YFSETQ. CDR3 length: 16 amino acids. V dropped 4 bases and J dropped 7; count of bases not matched to a gene: 14. CDR3 nucleotide sequence: TGCGCCAGCAGCCCCTACTCTAGGCGGGAGCAGAATGAGCAGTTCTTC. Encoded protein: CASSPYSRREQNEQFF.

The gene calls are TRBV7-2 and TRBJ2-1; 11 nucleotides match TRBD2. Per germline, CDR1 SGHTA and CDR2 FQGNSA. The CDR3 has 18 amino acids. V lost 2 bases, J lost 0 bases, and 6 bases stayed unmatched. Here the CDR3 reads CASSLILAGGSSYNEQFF. The CDR3 nucleotides read TGTGCCAGCAGCTTAATATTAGCGGGAGGGTCCTCCTACAATGAGCAGTTCTTC.

The chain links TRBV19 to TRBJ1-1, with 8 positions matching TRBD1. The germline gives CDR1 LNHDA, CDR2 SQIVND (reference sequence). CDR3 length: 13 amino acids. The V gene end was trimmed by 7 bases and the J gene end by 2 bases; junction bases not matched to a gene: 3. CDR3 sequence reads: CASKDRVNTEAFF. CDR3 coding DNA: TGTGCCAGTAAGGACAGGGTAAACACTGAAGCTTTCTTT.

The V gene is TRBV19, the J gene TRBJ1-4; tentative D call: TRBD1 (5 bases). Looked up from germline, CDR1 is LNHDA and CDR2 is SQIVND (reference sequence). This CDR3 contains 15 residues. The V and J ends lost 5 bases and 1 base respectively, with 11 bases between them. CDR3 coding DNA: TGTGCCAGTAGTGATAAGGGGCGAACTAATGAAAAACTGTTTTTT. This codes for CASSDKGRTNEKLFF.

The V and J genes are TRBV6-5 and TRBJ2-1; 8 positions agree with TRBD2. The CDR3 consists of 15 residues. Trimming at V came to 6 bases and at J to 2 bases, leaving 6 bases not matched to a gene. Germline assignment: CDR1 MNHEY and CDR2 SVGAGI. Here the CDR3 DNA reads TGTGCCAGCAGCCTGGGACTAGGGGCCTACAATGAGCAGTTCTTC. This encodes CASSLGLGAYNEQFF.

The chain links TRBV19 to TRBJ1-4; D perhaps matches TRBD1 (5 bases). The CDR3 sequence is 13 residues long. From germline, CDR1 is LNHDA and CDR2 SQIVND (reference sequence). V was cut by 7 bases and J by 10 bases, with 16 bases left in between. CDR3 DNA sequence: TGTGCCAGTATGGGGGGGGATTGGGGAAAACTGTTTTTT. This encodes CASMGGDWGKLFF.

The chain recombines TRBV28 with TRBJ1-1; a weak D match, TRBD1 (5 bases). This CDR3 is built from 14 residues. The germline V and J ends were trimmed by 8 bases and 4 bases, with 17 bases remaining between them. CDR1 MDHEN and CDR2 SYDVKM come from the germline V gene. The CDR3 region has the DNA TGTGCCAGCGCGCCGGGGGGGTGGAGCACTGAAGCTTTCTTT. Translating it yields CASAPGGWSTEAFF.

The rearrangement links TRBV27 to TRBJ1-1, with D maybe TRBD1 (5 bases). The ends were cut back, 1 base at V and 0 bases at J, with 18 bases in the middle. CDR3 size: 18 residues. In germline, CDR1 is MNHEY, CDR2 SMNVEV (reference sequence). This CDR3 reads CASSLFLQGGRVNTEAFF. The CDR3 nucleotides read TGTGCCAGCAGTTTATTTCTTCAGGGAGGCAGGGTGAACACTGAAGCTTTCTTT.

This clone was picked up a small number of times. The genes are TRBV2 and TRBJ1-4, with D possibly being TRBD1 (6 bases). Between the trimmed V and J ends, which lost 6 bases and 3 bases, there was a span of 11 bases. CDR3 size: 14 residues. CDR1 SNHLY and CDR2 FYNNEI come from the germline V gene. The CDR3 loop reads CASSAGAANEKLFF. The CDR3 DNA reads as TGTGCCAGCAGCGCAGGGGCGGCTAATGAAAAACTGTTTTTT.

This sequence joins TRBV15 and TRBJ1-2; 8 nucleotides match TRBD1. Germline V gene data show CDR1 as LNHNV and CDR2 as YYDKDF (reference sequence). V shed 1 base and J 8 bases; nucleotides not matched to a gene: 9. This CDR3 region has 15 residues. CDR3 sequence: CATSRAAGGQEGYTF. CDR3 nucleotide sequence: TGTGCCACCAGCAGAGCGGCAGGGGGCCAAGAGGGCTACACCTTC.